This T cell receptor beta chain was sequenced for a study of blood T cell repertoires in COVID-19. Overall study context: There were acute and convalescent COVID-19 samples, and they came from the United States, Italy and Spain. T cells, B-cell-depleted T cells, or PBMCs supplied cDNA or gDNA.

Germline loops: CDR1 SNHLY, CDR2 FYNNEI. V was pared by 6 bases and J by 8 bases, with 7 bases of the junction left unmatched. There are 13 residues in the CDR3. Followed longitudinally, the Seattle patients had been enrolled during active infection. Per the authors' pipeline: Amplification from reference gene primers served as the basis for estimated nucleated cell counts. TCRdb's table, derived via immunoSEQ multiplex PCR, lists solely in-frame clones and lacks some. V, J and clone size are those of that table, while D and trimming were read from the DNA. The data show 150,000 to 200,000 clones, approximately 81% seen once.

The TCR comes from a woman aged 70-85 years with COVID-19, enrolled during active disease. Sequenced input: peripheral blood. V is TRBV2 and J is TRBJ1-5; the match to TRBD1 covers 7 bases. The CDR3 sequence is CASSQQGKKPQHF. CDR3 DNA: TGTGCCAGCAGCCAACAGGGGAAGAAGCCCCAGCATTTT.